This TCR beta chain emerged from a study of regulatory T cells in long-lasting Graves disease. Study-level results: TRBV28 was favored in persistent disease, as were TRBJ1-2 and TRBJ2-5. Persistent Graves' patients showed less TCR diversity than newly diagnosed ones.

Trimming stripped 4 bases from V and 9 bases from J, with 18 bases between. CDR3 size: 14 residues. Germline loops: CDR1 MNHNS, CDR2 SASEGT. Specified time point: persistent/refractory GD, antithyroid drugs over 5 years with positive TRAb. The TCR library was made from RNA extracted from PBMCs. This clonotype was found many times. Antigen unknown. Arm-PCR with iRepertoire HTBI primers amplified the CDR3 regions for these TCR beta libraries. TCRdb redid the calling of the multiplex PCR reads with MiXCR, one entry per CDR3 protein. This sample has a few hundred thousand distinct CDR3 sequences, with around 20% found just once.

This sequence originates from a female donor with Graves disease. Sequences were derived from peripheral blood mononuclear cells (PBMCs), sampled when the disease was refractory, from a patient treated with antithyroid drugs. V and J are TRBV6-1 and TRBJ1-2, with D unclear. Here the CDR3 DNA reads TGTGCCAGCAGTGTAAGCGCATTGAGGCCTCGCTACACCTTC. Translation: CASSVSALRPRYTF.